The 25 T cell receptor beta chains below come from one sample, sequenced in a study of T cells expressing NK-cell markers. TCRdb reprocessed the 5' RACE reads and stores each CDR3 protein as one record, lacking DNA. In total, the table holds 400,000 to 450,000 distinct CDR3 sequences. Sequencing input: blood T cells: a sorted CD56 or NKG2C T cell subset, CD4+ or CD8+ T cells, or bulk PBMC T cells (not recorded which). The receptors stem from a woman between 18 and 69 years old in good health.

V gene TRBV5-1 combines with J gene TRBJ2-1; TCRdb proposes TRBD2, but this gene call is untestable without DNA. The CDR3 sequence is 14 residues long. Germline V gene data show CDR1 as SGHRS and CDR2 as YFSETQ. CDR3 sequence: CASSSPAAGGEQFF.

The chain's CDR3 is CASSLPTGTKNIQYF. The rearrangement joins TRBV5-6 to TRBJ2-4; the TRBD1 assignment by TCRdb is unverifiable without DNA. The CDR3 length is 15 residues. The germline CDR1 and CDR2 sequences are SGHDT and YYEEEE.

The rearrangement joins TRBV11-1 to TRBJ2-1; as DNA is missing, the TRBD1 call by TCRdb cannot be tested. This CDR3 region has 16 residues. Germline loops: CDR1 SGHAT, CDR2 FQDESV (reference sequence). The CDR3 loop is CASSRTTGKLSNEQFF.

CDR3 loop: CATTGRGTEAFF. V usage is TRBV5-1 and J usage is TRBJ1-1; TCRdb's D call, TRBD1, is unchecked because there is no DNA. Germline CDR1 is SGHRS and CDR2 is YFSETQ. The length of the CDR3 is 12 residues.

The CDR3 sequence: CSADRDSNQPQHF. The chain has TRBV20-1 and TRBJ1-5; there is no DNA to check the TCRdb D call of TRBD1. CDR3 size: 13 residues. From germline, CDR1 is DFQATT and CDR2 SNEGSKA (reference sequence).

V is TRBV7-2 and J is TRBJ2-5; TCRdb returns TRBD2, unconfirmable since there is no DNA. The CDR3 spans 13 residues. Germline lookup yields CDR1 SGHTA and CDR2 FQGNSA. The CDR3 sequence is CASSLPNKETQYF. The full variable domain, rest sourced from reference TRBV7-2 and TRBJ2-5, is GAGVSQSPSNKVTEKGKDVELRCDPISGHTALYWYRQSLGQGLEFLIYFQGNSAPDKSGLPSDRFSAERTGGSVSTLTIQRTQQEDSAVYLCASSLPNKETQYFGPGTRLLVL.

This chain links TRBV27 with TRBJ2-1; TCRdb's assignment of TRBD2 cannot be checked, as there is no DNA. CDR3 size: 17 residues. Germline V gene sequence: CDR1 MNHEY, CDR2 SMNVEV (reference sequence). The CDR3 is CASARQQPRLAGNEQFF.

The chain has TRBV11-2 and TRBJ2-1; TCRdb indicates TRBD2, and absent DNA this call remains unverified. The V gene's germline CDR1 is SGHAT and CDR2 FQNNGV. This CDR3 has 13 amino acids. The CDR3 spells CASSLDPQRGQFF.

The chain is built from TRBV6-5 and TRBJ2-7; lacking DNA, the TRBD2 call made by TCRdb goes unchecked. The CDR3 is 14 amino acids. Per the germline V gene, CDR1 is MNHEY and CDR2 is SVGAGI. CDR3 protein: CASSSRGRVYEQYF.

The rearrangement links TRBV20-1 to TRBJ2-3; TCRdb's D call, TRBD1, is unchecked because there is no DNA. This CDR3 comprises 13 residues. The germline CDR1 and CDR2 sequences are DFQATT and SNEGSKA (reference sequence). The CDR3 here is CSARDGGYDTQYF.

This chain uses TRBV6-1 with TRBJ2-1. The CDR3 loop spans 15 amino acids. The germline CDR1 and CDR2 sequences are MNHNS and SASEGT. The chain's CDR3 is CASSPTHSSYNEQFF.

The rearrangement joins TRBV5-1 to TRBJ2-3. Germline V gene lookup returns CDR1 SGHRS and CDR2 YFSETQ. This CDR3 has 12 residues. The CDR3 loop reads CASSLEGDTQYF. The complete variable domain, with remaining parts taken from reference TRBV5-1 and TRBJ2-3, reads KAGVTQTPRYLIKTRGQQVTLSCSPISGHRSVSWYQQTPGQGLQFLFEYFSETQRNKGNFPGRFSGRQFSNSRSEMNVSTLELGDSALYLCASSLEGDTQYFGPGTRLTVL.

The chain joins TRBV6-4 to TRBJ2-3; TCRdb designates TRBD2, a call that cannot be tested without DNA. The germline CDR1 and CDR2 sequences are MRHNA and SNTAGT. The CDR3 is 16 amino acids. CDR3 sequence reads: CASSDSLANSTDTQYF.

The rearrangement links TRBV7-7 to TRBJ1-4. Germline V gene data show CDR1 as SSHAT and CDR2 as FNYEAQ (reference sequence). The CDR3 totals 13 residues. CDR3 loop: CASSLQQNEKLFF.

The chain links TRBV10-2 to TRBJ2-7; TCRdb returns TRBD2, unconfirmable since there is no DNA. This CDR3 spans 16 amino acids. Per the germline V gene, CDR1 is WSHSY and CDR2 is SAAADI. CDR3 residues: CASSNRERELSYEQYF.

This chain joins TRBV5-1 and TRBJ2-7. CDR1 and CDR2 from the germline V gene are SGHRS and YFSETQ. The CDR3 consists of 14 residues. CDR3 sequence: CASSSQPTVNEQYF.

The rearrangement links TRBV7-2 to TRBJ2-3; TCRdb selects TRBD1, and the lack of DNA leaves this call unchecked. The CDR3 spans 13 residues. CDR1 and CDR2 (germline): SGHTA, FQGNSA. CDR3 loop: CASSLAWGDTQYF.

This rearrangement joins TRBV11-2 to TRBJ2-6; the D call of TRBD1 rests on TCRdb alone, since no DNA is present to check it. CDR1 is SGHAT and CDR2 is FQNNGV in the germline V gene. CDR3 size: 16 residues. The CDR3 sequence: CASSFHRGSGANVLTF.

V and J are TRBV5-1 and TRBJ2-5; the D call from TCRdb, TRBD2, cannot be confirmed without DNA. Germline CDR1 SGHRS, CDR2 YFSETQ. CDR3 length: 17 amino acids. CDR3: CASSLGGAGGVQETQYF.

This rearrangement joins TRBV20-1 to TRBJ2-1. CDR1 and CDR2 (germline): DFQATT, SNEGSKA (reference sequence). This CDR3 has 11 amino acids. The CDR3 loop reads CSALPYNEQFF.

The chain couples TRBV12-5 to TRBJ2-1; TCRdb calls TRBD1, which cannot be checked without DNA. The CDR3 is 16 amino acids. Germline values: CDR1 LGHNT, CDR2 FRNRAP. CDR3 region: CASGLVLGTGPYEQFF.

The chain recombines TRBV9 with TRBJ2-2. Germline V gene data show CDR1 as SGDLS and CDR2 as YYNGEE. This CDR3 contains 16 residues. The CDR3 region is CASSGDRGANTGELFF. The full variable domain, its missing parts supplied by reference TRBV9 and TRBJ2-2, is DSGVTQTPKHLITATGQRVTLRCSPRSGDLSVYWYQQSLDQGLQFLIQYYNGEERAKGNILERFSAQQFPDLHSELNLSSLELGDSALYFCASSGDRGANTGELFFGEGSRLTVL.

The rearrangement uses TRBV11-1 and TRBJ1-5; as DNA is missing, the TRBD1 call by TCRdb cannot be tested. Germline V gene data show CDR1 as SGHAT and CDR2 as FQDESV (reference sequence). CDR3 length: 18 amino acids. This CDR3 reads CASSFRQGRGNSNQPQHF.

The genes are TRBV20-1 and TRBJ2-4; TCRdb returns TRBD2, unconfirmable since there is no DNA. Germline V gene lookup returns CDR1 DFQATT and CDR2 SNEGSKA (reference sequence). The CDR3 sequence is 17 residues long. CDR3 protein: CSASPGLAALAKNIQYF.

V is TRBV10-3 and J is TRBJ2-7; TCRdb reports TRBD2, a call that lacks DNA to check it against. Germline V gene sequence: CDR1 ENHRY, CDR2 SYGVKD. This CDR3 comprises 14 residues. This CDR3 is CAIRDPQQPYEQYF.